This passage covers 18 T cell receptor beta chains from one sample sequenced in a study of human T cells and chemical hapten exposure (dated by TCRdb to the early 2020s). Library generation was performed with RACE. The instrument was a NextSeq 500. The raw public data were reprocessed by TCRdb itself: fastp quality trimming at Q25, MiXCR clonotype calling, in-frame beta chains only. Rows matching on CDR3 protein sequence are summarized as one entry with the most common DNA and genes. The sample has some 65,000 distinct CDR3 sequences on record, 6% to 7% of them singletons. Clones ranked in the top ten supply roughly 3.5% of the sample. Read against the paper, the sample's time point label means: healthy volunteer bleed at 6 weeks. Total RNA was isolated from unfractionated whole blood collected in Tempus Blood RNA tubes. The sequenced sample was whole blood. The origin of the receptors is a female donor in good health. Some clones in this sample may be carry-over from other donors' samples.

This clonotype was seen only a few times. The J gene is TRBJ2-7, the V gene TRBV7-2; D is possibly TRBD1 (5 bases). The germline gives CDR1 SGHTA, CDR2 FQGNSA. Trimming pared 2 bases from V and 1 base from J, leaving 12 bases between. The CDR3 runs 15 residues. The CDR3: CASSLIGARSYEQYF. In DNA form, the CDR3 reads TGTGCCAGCAGCTTAATAGGGGCCCGTTCCTACGAGCAGTACTTC.

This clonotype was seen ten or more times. CDR3 residues: CASSLGHQETQYF. The CDR3 coding sequence is TGTGCCAGCAGCTTAGGACATCAAGAGACCCAGTACTTC. This sequence joins TRBV7-7 and TRBJ2-5; D remains unclear. Germline loops: CDR1 SSHAT, CDR2 FNYEAQ (reference sequence). The CDR3 covers 13 residues. Trimming left V 1 base short and J 2 bases short, with 5 bases between.

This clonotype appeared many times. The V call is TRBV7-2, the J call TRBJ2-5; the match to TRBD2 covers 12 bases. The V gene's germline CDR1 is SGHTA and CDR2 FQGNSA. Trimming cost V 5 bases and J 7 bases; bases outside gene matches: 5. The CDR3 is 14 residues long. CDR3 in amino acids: CASSPTSGSTTQYF. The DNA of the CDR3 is TGTGCCAGCAGCCCGACTAGCGGGAGTACGACCCAGTACTTC.

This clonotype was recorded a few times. CDR3 sequence: CASSENYTPYEQYF. In DNA, the CDR3 is TGTGCCAGCAGTGAAAATTACACTCCCTACGAGCAGTACTTC. The chain uses TRBV25-1 and TRBJ2-7; D ambiguous. Germline V gives CDR1 MGHDK, CDR2 SYGVNS. The V end was cut by 2 bases, the J end by 2 bases, with 10 bases between. This CDR3 has 14 amino acids.

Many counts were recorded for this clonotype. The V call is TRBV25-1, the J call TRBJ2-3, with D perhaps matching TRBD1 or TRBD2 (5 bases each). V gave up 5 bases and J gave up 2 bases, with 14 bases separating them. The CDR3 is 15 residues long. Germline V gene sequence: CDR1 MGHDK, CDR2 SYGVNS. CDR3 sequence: CASSPLVGTTDTQYF. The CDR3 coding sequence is TGTGCCAGCAGTCCACTAGTGGGGACCACAGATACGCAGTATTTT.

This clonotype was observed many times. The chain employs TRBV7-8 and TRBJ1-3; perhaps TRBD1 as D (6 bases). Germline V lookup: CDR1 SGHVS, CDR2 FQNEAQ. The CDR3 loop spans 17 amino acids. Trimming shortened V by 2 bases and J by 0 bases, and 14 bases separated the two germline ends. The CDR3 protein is CASSLSPGAYSGNTIYF. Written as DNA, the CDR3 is TGTGCCAGCAGCTTATCCCCAGGGGCATACTCTGGAAACACCATATATTTT.

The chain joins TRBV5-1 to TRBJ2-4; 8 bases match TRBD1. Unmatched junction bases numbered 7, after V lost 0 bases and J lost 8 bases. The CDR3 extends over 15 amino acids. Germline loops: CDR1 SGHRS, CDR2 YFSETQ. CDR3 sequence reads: CASSLVSGGHDIQYF. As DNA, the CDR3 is TGCGCCAGCAGCTTGGTTTCAGGGGGCCACGACATTCAGTACTTC. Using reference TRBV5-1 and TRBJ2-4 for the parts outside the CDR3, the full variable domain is KAGVTQTPRYLIKTRGQQVTLSCSPISGHRSVSWYQQTPGQGLQFLFEYFSETQRNKGNFPGRFSGRQFSNSRSEMNVSTLELGDSALYLCASSLVSGGHDIQYFGAGTRLSVL.

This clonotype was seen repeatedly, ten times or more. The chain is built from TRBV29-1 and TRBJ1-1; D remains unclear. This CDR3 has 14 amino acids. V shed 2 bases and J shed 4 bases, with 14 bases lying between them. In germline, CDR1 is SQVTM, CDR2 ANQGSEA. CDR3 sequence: CSVESSQSSTEAFF. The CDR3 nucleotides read TGCAGCGTTGAATCATCACAGTCGTCCACTGAAGCTTTCTTT. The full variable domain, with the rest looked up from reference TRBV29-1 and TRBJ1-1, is SAVISQKPSRDICQRGTSLTIQCQVDSQVTMMFWYRQQPGQSLTLIATANQGSEATYESGFVIDKFPISRPNLTFSTLTVSNMSPEDSSIYLCSVESSQSSTEAFFGQGTRLTVV.

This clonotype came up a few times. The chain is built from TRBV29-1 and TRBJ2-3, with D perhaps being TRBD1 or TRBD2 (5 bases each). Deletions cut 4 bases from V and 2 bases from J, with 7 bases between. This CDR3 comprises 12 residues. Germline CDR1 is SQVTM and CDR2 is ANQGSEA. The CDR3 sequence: CSVVGTTDTQYF. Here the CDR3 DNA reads TGCAGCGTTGTCGGGACCACAGATACGCAGTATTTT.

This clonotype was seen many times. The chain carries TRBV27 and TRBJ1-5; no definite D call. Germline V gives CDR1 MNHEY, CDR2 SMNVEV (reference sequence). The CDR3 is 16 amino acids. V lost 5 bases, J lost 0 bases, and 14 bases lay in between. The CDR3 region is CASSHNFDGSNQPQHF. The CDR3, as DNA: TGTGCCAGCAGTCACAATTTCGACGGTAGCAATCAGCCCCAGCATTTT.

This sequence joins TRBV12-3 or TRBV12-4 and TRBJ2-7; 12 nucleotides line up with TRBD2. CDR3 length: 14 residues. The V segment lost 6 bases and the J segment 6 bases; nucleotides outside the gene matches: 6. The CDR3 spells CASRPSGRVSEQYF. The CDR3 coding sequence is TGTGCCAGCAGACCTAGCGGGAGGGTTAGCGAGCAGTACTTC.

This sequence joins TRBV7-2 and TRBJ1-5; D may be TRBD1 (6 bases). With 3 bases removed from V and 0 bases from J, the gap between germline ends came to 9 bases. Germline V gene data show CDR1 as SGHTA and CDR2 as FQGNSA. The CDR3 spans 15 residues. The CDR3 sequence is CASSLTGFSNQPQHF. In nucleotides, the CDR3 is TGTGCCAGCAGCTTGACAGGATTTAGCAATCAGCCCCAGCATTTT.

The CDR3 region has the DNA TGCAGTGCTGGAAAAACAGGGGGCGGTCAGCCCCAGCATTTT. It specifies CSAGKTGGGQPQHF. The chain is built from TRBV20-1 and TRBJ1-5, with TRBD1 identical over 9 bases. Trimming removed 5 bases from V and 6 bases from J; junction bases left unmatched: 8. This CDR3 has 14 amino acids. The V gene's germline CDR1 is DFQATT and CDR2 SNEGSKA (reference sequence).

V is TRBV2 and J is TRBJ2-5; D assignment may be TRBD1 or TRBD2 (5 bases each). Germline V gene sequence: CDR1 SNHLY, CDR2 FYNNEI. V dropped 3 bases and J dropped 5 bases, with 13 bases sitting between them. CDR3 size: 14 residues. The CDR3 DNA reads TGTGCCAGCAGTGAGCAGGGAGAGTCGGAGACCCAGTACTTC. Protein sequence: CASSEQGESETQYF.

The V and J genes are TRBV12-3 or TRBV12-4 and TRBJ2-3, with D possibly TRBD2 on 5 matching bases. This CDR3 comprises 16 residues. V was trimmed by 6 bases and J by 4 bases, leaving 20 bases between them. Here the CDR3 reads CASSKRTLLRADTQYF. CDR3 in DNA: TGTGCCAGCAGCAAGCGGACCCTCCTGAGGGCAGATACGCAGTATTTT.

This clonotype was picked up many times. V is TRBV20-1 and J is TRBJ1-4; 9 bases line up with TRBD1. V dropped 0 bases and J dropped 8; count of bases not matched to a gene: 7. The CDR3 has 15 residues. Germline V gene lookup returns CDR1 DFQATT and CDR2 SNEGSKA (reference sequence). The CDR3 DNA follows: TGCAGTGCTAGAGACCAACAGGGGGCGGCGGAAAAACTGTTTTTT. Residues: CSARDQQGAAEKLFF.

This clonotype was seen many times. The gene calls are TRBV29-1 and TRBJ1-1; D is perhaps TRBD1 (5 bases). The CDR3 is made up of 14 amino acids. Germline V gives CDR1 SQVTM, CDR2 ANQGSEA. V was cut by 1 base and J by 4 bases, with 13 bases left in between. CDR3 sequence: CSVEVGEGSTEAFF. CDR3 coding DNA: TGCAGCGTTGAAGTGGGGGAGGGGAGCACTGAAGCTTTCTTT.

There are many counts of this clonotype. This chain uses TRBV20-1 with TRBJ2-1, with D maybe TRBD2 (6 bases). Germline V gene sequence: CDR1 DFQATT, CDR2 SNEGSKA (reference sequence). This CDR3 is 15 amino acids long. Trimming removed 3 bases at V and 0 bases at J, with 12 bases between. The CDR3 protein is CSARYYSGSYNEQFF. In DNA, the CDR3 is TGCAGTGCTAGGTATTATAGCGGCTCCTACAATGAGCAGTTCTTC.